This entry lists 9 T cell receptor beta chains sequenced from one sample in a study of cytotoxic CD8 clonotypes in ibrutinib-treated CLL. This table comes from immunoSEQ multiplex PCR, and its TCRdb copy is limited to in-frame clones, with some not included. Of some 200,000 clones listed, 60% to 80% were seen once; the top ten hold approximately 10%. The sample here was PBMCs, taken after 12 months of ibrutinib treatment. These receptors all come from a human donor with chronic lymphocytic leukemia.

The gene calls are TRBV27 and TRBJ1-1; D gene uncertain. The CDR3 sequence is 14 residues long. Trimming cost V 1 base and J 5 bases, with 11 bases left between them. Germline CDR1 and CDR2: MNHEY and SMNVEV (reference sequence). This chain's CDR3 is CASSLFQSGTEAFF. The CDR3 DNA reads TGTGCCAGCAGTTTATTCCAATCTGGGACTGAAGCTTTCTTT.

This clone came up once. This sequence joins TRBV10-3 and TRBJ2-1; unclear D gene. The CDR3 sequence is 14 residues long. Trimming stripped 6 bases from V and 0 bases from J, with 9 bases between. Per germline, CDR1 ENHRY and CDR2 SYGVKD. In DNA form, the CDR3 reads TGTGCCATCAGGGGTGTTGGCTCCTACAATGAGCAGTTCTTC. Translating gives CAIRGVGSYNEQFF.

In its sample, this clone was seen a few times. V usage is TRBV14 and J usage is TRBJ2-7; D gene unclear. Germline V gene data show CDR1 as SGHDN and CDR2 as FVKESK. This CDR3 has 15 residues. With 8 bases removed from V and 3 bases from J, the gap between germline ends came to 20 bases. The CDR3 bases are TGTGCCAGCGTCCCTCGCTCGTCAGAGATCTACGAGCAGTACTTC. Translation gives CASVPRSSEIYEQYF.

The J gene is TRBJ2-5, the V gene TRBV27; D uncertain. Germline V gene lookup returns CDR1 MNHEY and CDR2 SMNVEV (reference sequence). V gave up 5 bases and J gave up 1 base, with 11 bases separating them. The CDR3 spans 14 residues. The CDR3, as DNA: TGTGCCAGCAGTGCTGGGGATTCCCAAGAGACCCAGTACTTC. The encoded protein is CASSAGDSQETQYF.

There are many counts of this clone. The chain links TRBV30 to TRBJ1-2; tentative D call: TRBD1 (5 bases). Trimming cost V 4 bases and J 6 bases, with 15 bases left between them. The CDR3 length is 13 residues. Germline V gene data show CDR1 as GTSNPN and CDR2 as SVGIG (reference sequence). CDR3 amino acids: CAWNRGEADGYTF. The CDR3 bases are TGTGCCTGGAATCGAGGGGAGGCGGATGGCTACACCTTC.

This chain connects TRBV30 to TRBJ2-3, with 9 bases identical to TRBD2. Per germline, CDR1 GTSNPN and CDR2 SVGIG (reference sequence). V lost 3 bases and J lost 1; bases outside the gene matches: 5. This CDR3 contains 15 residues. The chain's CDR3 is CAWRAKRGGTDTQYF. CDR3 coding DNA: TGTGCCTGGAGAGCAAAGCGGGGGGGCACAGATACGCAGTATTTT.

The chain recombines TRBV9 with TRBJ1-4, with D maybe TRBD1 (6 bases). V was cut by 4 bases and J by 0 bases, with 13 bases left in between. The CDR3 is 16 amino acids. The germline V gene encodes CDR1 SGDLS and CDR2 YYNGEE. In DNA, the CDR3 is TGTGCCAGCAGCCTACTCGGGGGCACAACTAATGAAAAACTGTTTTTT. Translated: CASSLLGGTTNEKLFF.

The genes are TRBV4-1 and TRBJ1-1; the D gene is possibly TRBD1 (5 bases). V was shortened by 1 base and J by 0 bases, with 9 bases between the two germline ends. The CDR3 has 15 amino acids. Germline values: CDR1 MGHRA, CDR2 YSYEKL. The chain's CDR3 is CASSQVAGLNTEAFF. DNA of the CDR3: TGCGCCAGCAGCCAAGTGGCAGGGTTGAACACTGAAGCTTTCTTT.

The rearrangement links TRBV11-2 to TRBJ2-7, with a possible D match to TRBD2 (6 bases). Germline V CDR1 and CDR2: SGHAT, FQNNGV. CDR3 size: 15 residues. Trimming pared 5 bases from V and 3 bases from J, leaving 17 bases between. CDR3 DNA sequence: TGTGCCAGCAGCCCGTTCGGGGGACCCCACTACGAGCAGTACTTC. Translation gives CASSPFGGPHYEQYF.